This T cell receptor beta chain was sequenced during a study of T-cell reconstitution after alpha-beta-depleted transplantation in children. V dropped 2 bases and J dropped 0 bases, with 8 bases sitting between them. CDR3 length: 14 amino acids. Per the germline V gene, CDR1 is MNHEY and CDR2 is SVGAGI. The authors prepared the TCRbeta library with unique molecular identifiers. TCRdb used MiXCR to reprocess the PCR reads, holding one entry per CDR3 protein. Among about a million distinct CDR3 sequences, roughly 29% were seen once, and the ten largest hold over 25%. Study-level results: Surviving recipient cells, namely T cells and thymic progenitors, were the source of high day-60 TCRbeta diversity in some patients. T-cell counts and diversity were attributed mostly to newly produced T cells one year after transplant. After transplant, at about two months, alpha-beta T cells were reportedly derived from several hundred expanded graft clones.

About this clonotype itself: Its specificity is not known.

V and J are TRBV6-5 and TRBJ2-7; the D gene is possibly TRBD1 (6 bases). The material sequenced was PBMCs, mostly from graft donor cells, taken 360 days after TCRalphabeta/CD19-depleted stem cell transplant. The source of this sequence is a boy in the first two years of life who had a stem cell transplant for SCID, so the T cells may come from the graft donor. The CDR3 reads CASSYVQGSYEQYF. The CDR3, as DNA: TGTGCCAGCAGTTACGTACAGGGCTCCTACGAGCAGTACTTC.